This T cell receptor (beta chain) was documented in a study of naive and memory T cell subsets. The germline CDR1 and CDR2 sequences are MNHNS and SASEGT. Trimming removed 8 bases from V and 12 bases from J, with 16 bases in between. The CDR3 is 11 residues long. Treatment denoted: skin biopsy from PPD injection site in Mantoux-positive individual. Input was roughly 1 to 1000 ng of DNase-treated total RNA without cell sorting. About this clonotype: This may be a read error, as it is one base from a much larger clone.

Reverse transcription of blood and skin TCR RNA was primed at alpha and beta constant regions. A single record per CDR3 protein comes from TCRdb applying MiXCR to the UMI-ligation and nested PCR reads. The repertoire includes under 20,000 distinct CDR3 sequences, approximately 9.7% of them detected once, and around 6.8% sits in the top ten. The specimen was skin, collected from a tuberculin skin test site. The V call is TRBV6-1, the J call TRBJ1-2; D is unresolved. The sequence was obtained from an adult in good health. The CDR3 reads CASHSVGGDTF. The CDR3 DNA is TGTGCCAGCCACTCAGTTGGAGGCGACACCTTC.